The clone carrying this T cell receptor beta chain has only one observation. Antigen specificity is unknown. Quantitative molecular-barcoded 5'-RACE generated the TCR beta libraries. One entry per CDR3 protein results from TCRdb running MiXCR on the 5' RACE reads. The sample lists approximately 150,000 distinct CDR3 sequences, approximately 44% occurring once. The data belong to a study of CD8 T cells in ankylosing spondylitis. Study results and caveats: Clones linked with disease were CD8+ and fairly uncommon in the peripheral blood. Significant enrichment of disease-linked clones was reported in matched ankylosing spondylitis synovial fluid.

The sample consisted of synovial fluid, either unsorted or a sorted T cell fraction (not recorded which). The TCR was taken from a male donor with ankylosing spondylitis.

CDR3 protein: CSAQPGNDYGYTF. In DNA form, the CDR3 reads TGCAGCGCCCAGCCAGGGAATGACTATGGCTACACCTTC. This chain joins TRBV29-1 and TRBJ1-2, with D maybe TRBD1 (5 bases). Germline V gives CDR1 SQVTM, CDR2 ANQGSEA. V was cut by 7 bases and J by 3 bases, with 15 bases left in between. The CDR3 has 13 amino acids.